These T cell receptor beta chains were read from a single sample in a study of response to subunit inactivated influenza vaccine. TCRdb re-derived calls from the RT-PCR reads in MiXCR, one entry per CDR3 protein. Of approximately 530,000 distinct CDR3 sequences listed, approximately 7.2% are singletons. Specimen: PBMCs from blood, collected less than 30 months after vaccination. The receptors originated from a man in his fifties or sixties who received an inactivated influenza vaccine. The CDR3 runs from the conserved cysteine through the conserved F or W. The D gene is left open where the match is weak. Size is omitted from some rows. Given values are once, few, many or a class for expanded clones.

v_gene,abundance,d_gene,j_gene,CDR3nt,CDR3aa
TRBV5-1,-,TRBD1,TRBJ1-3,TGCGCCAGCAGCTTGGCGGGACAGGGGGGAAACACCATATATTTT,CASSLAGQGGNTIYF
TRBV6-1,few,-,TRBJ1-1,TGTGCCAGCATCCCCGGGGGGCGTCGAACTGAAGCTTTCTTT,CASIPGGRRTEAFF
TRBV20-1,many,-,TRBJ2-1,TGCAGTGCTAGAGGTGGGGGATTGGTTAATGAGCAGTTCTTC,CSARGGGLVNEQFF
TRBV6-1,many,-,TRBJ2-1,TGTGCCAGCAGTGAATATGGGCAGGAGGGTGAGCAGTTCTTC,CASSEYGQEGEQFF
TRBV6-5,-,TRBD2,TRBJ2-5,TGTGCCAGCAGTTACTTTGGTGGAGCGGGAGTGTGGGAGACCCAGTACTTC,CASSYFGGAGVWETQYF
TRBV10-3,-,-,TRBJ2-7,TGTGCCATCGGCAAGGGTTTCGGTGGGTACGAGCAGTACTTC,CAIGKGFGGYEQYF
TRBV6-1,many,TRBD1,TRBJ1-5,TGTGCCAGCTTACAGGGGCTTAATCAGCCCCAGCATTTT,CASLQGLNQPQHF
TRBV7-9,-,-,TRBJ1-4,TGTGCCAGCAGCTTAGCGCAGCGGGACGGAAAACTGTTTTTT,CASSLAQRDGKLFF
TRBV20-1,few,-,TRBJ2-2,TGCAGTGCTAGAGGCCCCGAACAGGTTAACACCGGGGAGCTGTTTTTT,CSARGPEQVNTGELFF
TRBV7-2,-,-,TRBJ2-7,TGTGCCAGCAGCTTATGGGGGAGAGGGAGCTCCTACGAGCAGTACTTC,CASSLWGRGSSYEQYF
TRBV5-6,few,TRBD1,TRBJ1-4,TGTGCCAGCAGCCCAAGGACAGGAGGATGGGAAAAACTGTTTTTT,CASSPRTGGWEKLFF
TRBV7-2,-,TRBD2,TRBJ2-3,TGTGCCAGCAGCTTACCCAGCGGGAGGGCAGATACGCAGTATTTT,CASSLPSGRADTQYF
TRBV7-7,many,TRBD2,TRBJ2-5,TGTGCTAGCAGCTTGGGACTAGCGGGGGGAGAGACCCAGTACTTC,CASSLGLAGGETQYF
TRBV4-3,many,-,TRBJ1-4,TGCGCCAGCAGCCGTGGTGTGCGTGAAAAACTGTTTTTT,CASSRGVREKLFF
TRBV14,-,-,TRBJ2-7,TGTGCCAGCAGCCAAGATTGGAGCAGCTCCTACGAGCAGTACTTC,CASSQDWSSSYEQYF
TRBV2,few,-,TRBJ2-3,TGTGCCAGCAGATCCTGGGCGGGGGCCACAGATACGCAGTATTTT,CASRSWAGATDTQYF
TRBV12-3/TRBV12-4,many,-,TRBJ1-1,TGTGCCAGCAGCCCTGCGGGAGGAGCTGAAGCTTTCTTT,CASSPAGGAEAFF
TRBV3-1,few,-,TRBJ1-4,TGTGCCAGCTCCGAAACAGGGACTGGTGAAAAACTGTTTTTT,CASSETGTGEKLFF
TRBV20-1,many,-,TRBJ1-2,TGCAGTGCTAGTCAGGGATTAGTTGCGGACAGCTACACCTTC,CSASQGLVADSYTF
TRBV24-1,-,-,TRBJ2-5,TGTGCCACACGAACCCCTCGGGACGGAAGACACCAAGAGACCCAGTACTTC,CATRTPRDGRHQETQYF
TRBV6-5,many,TRBD2,TRBJ2-1,TGTGCCAGCAGTTACACCAGCCCCCAGCGGGAGGTGGCTGAGCAGTTCTTC,CASSYTSPQREVAEQFF
TRBV3-1,few,TRBD2,TRBJ2-1,TGTGCCAGCAGCCAAGGGACTAGCGGGGGGCCGAGCTCCTACAATGAGCAGTTCTTC,CASSQGTSGGPSSYNEQFF
TRBV29-1,-,-,TRBJ2-1,TGCAGCGTTGCGGGGGCCGGCGGGGGACTCAATGAGCAGTTCTTC,CSVAGAGGGLNEQFF
TRBV6-5,many,TRBD2,TRBJ2-7,TGTGCCAGCAGTTTCCGGGACTATACCTACGAGCAGTACTTC,CASSFRDYTYEQYF
TRBV20-1,many,-,TRBJ1-5,TGCAGTGCCGTAGGCGTTCTTAAGAATCAGCCCCAGCATTTT,CSAVGVLKNQPQHF
TRBV10-3,few,-,TRBJ1-5,TGTGCCATCAGCCGGGACACCAATCAGCCCCAGCATTTT,CAISRDTNQPQHF
TRBV7-2,-,-,TRBJ2-5,TGTGCCAGCAGCCGTCGAACAGGGCTCGCGTACCAAGAGACCCAGTACTTC,CASSRRTGLAYQETQYF
TRBV10-3,many,-,TRBJ2-7,TGTGCCATCAGTGATAAGGGAGCGTCTTCCTACGAGCAGTACTTC,CAISDKGASSYEQYF
TRBV20-1,many,-,TRBJ2-2,TGCAGTGCCTCTCAGGGGCCAGGGGAGCTGTTTTTT,CSASQGPGELFF
TRBV13,-,-,TRBJ1-4,TGTGCCAGCAGCTTACGGGGGACACCTAATGAAAAACTGTTTTTT,CASSLRGTPNEKLFF
TRBV5-1,few,-,TRBJ1-2,TGCGCCAGCACCCAAGGGGGGGGCCCGTTTGGGGGCTATGGCTACACCTTC,CASTQGGGPFGGYGYTF
TRBV19,few,TRBD1,TRBJ1-5,TGTGCCACTCGCCTCTCGGACAGGGGGCTATTGAATCAGCCCCAGCATTTT,CATRLSDRGLLNQPQHF
TRBV5-1,few,-,TRBJ1-1,TGCGCCAGCAGCGTGGGTGGACAAAACACTGAAGCTTTCTTT,CASSVGGQNTEAFF
TRBV12-3/TRBV12-4,-,-,TRBJ2-3,TGTGCCAGCAGTCTCGACACCTTGGTGCAGCCCCAGTATTTT,CASSLDTLVQPQYF
TRBV6-1,few,-,TRBJ2-1,TGTGCCTCCAGACAGGCGGTCTCCTACAATGAGCAGTTCTTC,CASRQAVSYNEQFF
TRBV28,many,-,TRBJ2-7,TGTGCCAGCAGTTTAGGGGGGGCATATTTCTACGAGCAGTACTTC,CASSLGGAYFYEQYF
TRBV12-3/TRBV12-4,few,-,TRBJ2-5,TGTGCCAGCAGTCCCAGTCCTGGGTCTGGGGAGACCCAGTACTTC,CASSPSPGSGETQYF
TRBV30,many,-,TRBJ1-1,TGTGCCTGGAGGAAGACCATGAACACTGAAGCTTTCTTT,CAWRKTMNTEAFF
TRBV12-3/TRBV12-4,-,-,TRBJ2-3,TGTGCCAGCAGTTTAGGATTAACCTCAAACACAGATACGCAGTATTTT,CASSLGLTSNTDTQYF
TRBV7-6,-,-,TRBJ2-5,TGTGCCAGCAGCCCCGTGCCGGGGATGGAGACCCAGTACTTC,CASSPVPGMETQYF
TRBV20-1,-,TRBD1,TRBJ1-2,TGCAGTGCAACTTTAGGGACAGGCACAATCTATGGCTACACCTTC,CSATLGTGTIYGYTF
TRBV10-3,-,-,TRBJ2-1,TGTGCCATCCGTGAAGTGAAGTACAATGAGCAGTTCTTC,CAIREVKYNEQFF
TRBV5-8,few,-,TRBJ2-1,TGTGCCAGCAGCCCCGGATCGGTGGTGTTCCTAGCTGAGCAGTTCTTC,CASSPGSVVFLAEQFF
TRBV4-3,many,TRBD2,TRBJ2-7,TGCGCCAGCAGCCAAGAAGCGGGGGCCTACGAGCAGTACTTC,CASSQEAGAYEQYF
TRBV5-6,many,-,TRBJ2-1,TGTGCCAGCAGCTTTCCCGGGACCGGGATTGAGCAGTTCTTC,CASSFPGTGIEQFF
TRBV20-1,few,-,TRBJ1-1,TGCAGTGCTAGTTTAGGGGTGAACACTGAAGCTTTCTTT,CSASLGVNTEAFF
TRBV4-3,-,TRBD1,TRBJ2-5,TGCGCCAGCAGCCAATCGGACAGGGGGCTGGTAGAGACCCAGTACTTC,CASSQSDRGLVETQYF